This T cell receptor beta chain originates from a study of cytomegalovirus exposure and HLA in healthy donors. Study-wide points: TRBV6-2, TRBV6-3 and some other V segments were unresolvable in 87-base-pair reads.

PCR used 60 Vbeta primers and 13 Jbeta primers. Produced via immunoSEQ multiplex PCR; TCRdb's table is partial and in-frame only. The repertoire includes about 110,000 clones, about four fifths of them detected once, and 1.6% sits in the top ten. CDR1 is SGHTA and CDR2 is FQGTGA in the germline V gene. The V gene lost 0 bases and the J gene lost 3 bases, with 8 bases spanning the gap. This CDR3 is 14 amino acids long. The sample holds one count of this clone. Its target is unknown. The sample was PBMCs. The chain recombines TRBV7-3 with TRBJ2-5; D is unresolved. This TCR derives from a man aged 45-65 years in good health and CMV-seronegative. CDR3 region: CASSLTYSEETQYF. The DNA of the CDR3 is TGTGCCAGCAGCTTAACATACTCGGAAGAGACCCAGTACTTC.